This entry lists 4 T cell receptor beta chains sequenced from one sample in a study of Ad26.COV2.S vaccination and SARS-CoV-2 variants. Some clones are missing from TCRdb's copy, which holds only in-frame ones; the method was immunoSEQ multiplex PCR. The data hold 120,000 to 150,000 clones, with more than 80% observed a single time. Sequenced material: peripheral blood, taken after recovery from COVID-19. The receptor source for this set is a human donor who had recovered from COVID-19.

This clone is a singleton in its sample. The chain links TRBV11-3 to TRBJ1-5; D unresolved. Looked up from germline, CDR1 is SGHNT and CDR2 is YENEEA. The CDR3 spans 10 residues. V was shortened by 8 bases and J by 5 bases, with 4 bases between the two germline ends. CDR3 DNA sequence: TGTGCCAGCCATGATCAGCCCCAGCATTTT. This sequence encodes CASHDQPQHF.

The CDR3 here is CASSLRTGEISTGELFF. CDR3 nucleotides: TGTGCCAGCAGCTTGAGGACAGGGGAGATAAGTACCGGGGAGCTGTTTTTT. The chain is built from TRBV11-2 and TRBJ2-2; 9 bases line up with TRBD1. The CDR3 is 17 residues long. CDR1 SGHAT and CDR2 FQNNGV come from the germline V gene. After removal of 3 bases from V and 5 bases from J, the junction contained 10 bases not matched to a gene.

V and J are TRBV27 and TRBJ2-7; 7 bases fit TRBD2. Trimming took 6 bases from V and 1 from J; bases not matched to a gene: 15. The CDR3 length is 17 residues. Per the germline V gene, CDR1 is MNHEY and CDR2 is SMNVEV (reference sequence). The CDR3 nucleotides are TGTGCCAGCAGCTCCGGGTCGGGGGGAATGGGATCCTACGAGCAGTACTTC. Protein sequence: CASSSGSGGMGSYEQYF.

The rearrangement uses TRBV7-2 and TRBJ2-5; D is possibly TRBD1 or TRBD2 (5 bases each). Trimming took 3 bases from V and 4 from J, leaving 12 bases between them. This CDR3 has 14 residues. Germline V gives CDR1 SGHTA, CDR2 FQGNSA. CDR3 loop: CASSLGTGPETQYF. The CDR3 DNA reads TGTGCCAGCAGCTTGGGGACGGGGCCAGAGACCCAGTACTTC.